The 22 T cell receptor beta chains below come from one sample, sequenced in a study of T cells in Graves' hyperthyroidism and ophthalmopathy. From RNA transcripts, TCR beta CDR3 regions were amplified. First-round RT-PCR with HTBI primers amplified the TCR CDR3 region. MiXCR, applied by TCRdb to the multiplex PCR reads, yields one record per CDR3 protein. The sample carries 490,000 or so distinct CDR3 sequences, around a fifth recorded once. Specimen: blood. Source of these receptors: a woman in her 70s with Graves' ophthalmopathy.

This clonotype appeared many times. The rearrangement joins TRBV12-3 or TRBV12-4 to TRBJ1-5; TRBD1 is a possible D gene (5 bases). CDR3 length equals 14 residues. Trimming removed 2 bases at V and 8 bases at J, with 13 bases between. In DNA, the CDR3 is TGTGCCAGCAGTTTAACGGACACCCGGGAGCCCCAGCATTTT. Residues: CASSLTDTREPQHF.

This clonotype was picked up a small number of times. V gene TRBV3-1 combines with J gene TRBJ2-7; possibly TRBD1 for D (5 bases). The CDR3 totals 14 residues. The germline CDR1 and CDR2 sequences are LGHDT and YNNKEL (reference sequence). V lost 0 bases and J lost 4, with 10 bases in between. The CDR3 loop is CASSQERGAYEQYF. The CDR3 nucleotides are TGTGCCAGCAGCCAAGAAAGGGGCGCTTACGAGCAGTACTTC.

This clonotype was seen only a few times. The gene calls are TRBV27 and TRBJ2-1, with 11 bases matching TRBD2. V was pared by 7 bases and J by 10 bases, with 12 bases of the junction left unmatched. This CDR3 region has 15 residues. Germline CDR1 is MNHEY and CDR2 is SMNVEV (reference sequence). This chain's CDR3 is CASTPTSGILREQFF. CDR3 nucleotides: TGTGCCAGCACCCCGACTAGCGGGATCCTTCGGGAGCAGTTCTTC.

V is TRBV10-3 and J is TRBJ2-3; no clear D. V was cut by 5 bases and J by 2 bases, with 2 bases left in between. Germline-derived CDR1 and CDR2 are ENHRY and SYGVKD. The length of the CDR3 is 11 residues. CDR3 in amino acids: CAISHTDTQYF. CDR3 in DNA: TGTGCCATCAGTCACACAGATACGCAGTATTTT.

This sequence joins TRBV12-3 or TRBV12-4 and TRBJ2-1; 7 bases map to TRBD1. V trimming: 8 bases; J trimming: 4 bases; junction bases outside the gene matches: 8. The CDR3 covers 14 residues. This CDR3 reads CASFSEQGYNEQFF. CDR3 nucleotides: TGTGCCAGCTTCTCGGAACAGGGGTACAATGAGCAGTTCTTC.

This clonotype was seen many times. The chain carries TRBV12-3 or TRBV12-4 and TRBJ2-7; 7 nucleotides align to TRBD2. The CDR3 extends over 13 amino acids. V dropped 2 bases and J dropped 6; count of bases not matched to a gene: 4. The CDR3 loop reads CASSLIAGVEQYF. The CDR3 DNA reads as TGTGCCAGCAGTTTAATAGCGGGTGTCGAGCAGTACTTC.

This rearrangement joins TRBV20-1 to TRBJ2-3; D remains ambiguous. The CDR3 runs 12 residues. Germline loops: CDR1 DFQATT, CDR2 SNEGSKA (reference sequence). Trimming shortened V by 1 base and J by 6 bases, and 8 bases separated the two germline ends. CDR3 nucleotide sequence: TGCAGTGCTAGAGGAAGCTATGATACGCAGTATTTT. It specifies CSARGSYDTQYF.

The rearrangement links TRBV19 to TRBJ2-2, with D unresolved. This CDR3 has 12 amino acids. Germline V gene lookup returns CDR1 LNHDA and CDR2 SQIVND (reference sequence). Between the trimmed V and J ends, which lost 7 bases and 6 bases, there was a span of 9 bases. CDR3 DNA sequence: TGTGCCAGTACCCAAGGACCCGGGGAGCTGTTTTTT. Amino acids: CASTQGPGELFF.

This clonotype was recorded at least ten times. The V gene is TRBV12-3 or TRBV12-4, the J gene TRBJ1-1; the D gene is possibly TRBD1 (5 bases). CDR3 length equals 13 residues. With 6 bases removed from V and 9 bases from J, the gap between germline ends came to 17 bases. The CDR3 region has the DNA TGTGCCAGCAGCATCCACGCAGAGGGGAAAGCTTTCTTT. Translated, it gives CASSIHAEGKAFF.

This clonotype was observed at least ten times. The chain employs TRBV12-3 or TRBV12-4 and TRBJ1-2; 7 bases line up with TRBD1. V shed 9 bases, J shed 4 bases, and the junction held 14 bases outside the gene matches. CDR3 size: 15 residues. CDR3 in amino acids: CASSRTGQTIYGYTF. CDR3 nucleotides: TGTGCCAGTAGCCGAACGGGACAGACTATCTATGGCTACACCTTC.

V is TRBV15 and J is TRBJ2-1; perhaps TRBD2 as D (5 bases). There are 18 residues in the CDR3. V lost 4 bases, J lost 4 bases, and 23 bases lay in between. Germline V gives CDR1 LNHNV, CDR2 YYDKDF (reference sequence). Here the CDR3 DNA reads TGTGCCACCAGCACCGAGGGCAGACTCTCCCTGACATACAATGAGCAGTTCTTC. Translating it yields CATSTEGRLSLTYNEQFF. The full variable domain, rest sourced from reference TRBV15 and TRBJ2-1, is DAMVIQNPRYQVTQFGKPVTLSCSQTLNHNVMYWYQQKSSQAPKLLFHYYDKDFNNEADTPDNFQSRRPNTSFCFLDIRSPGLGDTAMYLCATSTEGRLSLTYNEQFFGPGTRLTVL.

About this clonotype itself: This may come from a read error, since a much larger clone is one base off. The V and J genes are TRBV7-2 and TRBJ1-1, with D unresolved. With 4 bases removed from V and 1 base from J, the gap between germline ends came to 13 bases. The germline V gene has CDR1 SGHTA and CDR2 FQGNSA. This CDR3 comprises 15 residues. The CDR3 loop reads CASSSVSGANTEAFF. In DNA form, the CDR3 reads TGTGCCAGCAGCTCTGTTTCTGGAGCGAACACTGAAGCTTTCTTT.

This clonotype was picked up a small number of times. The chain joins TRBV28 to TRBJ2-3; 11 bases align to TRBD2. The CDR3 spans 17 residues. After removal of 10 bases from V and 9 bases from J, the junction contained 21 bases not matched to a gene. Germline V gives CDR1 MDHEN, CDR2 SYDVKM. The CDR3 loop reads CAIPSLGSSGRAGTQYF. The CDR3 region has the DNA TGTGCCATCCCTTCACTGGGAAGTAGCGGGAGGGCCGGAACGCAGTATTTT.

V usage is TRBV7-9 and J usage is TRBJ1-1; unclear D gene. CDR1 and CDR2 from the germline V gene are SEHNR and FQNEAQ (reference sequence). The CDR3 contains 14 residues. Between the trimmed V and J ends, which lost 0 bases and 3 bases, there was a span of 8 bases. CDR3 residues: CASSLAGIYTEAFF. CDR3 sequence (DNA): TGTGCCAGCAGCTTAGCTGGTATCTACACTGAAGCTTTCTTT.

The CDR3 is CASSQRDRAYF. DNA for the CDR3: TGTGCCAGCAGCCAGCGGGACAGGGCGTACTTC. V usage is TRBV13 and J usage is TRBJ2-5; 9 bases match TRBD1. V lost 5 bases, J lost 13 bases, and 5 bases stayed unmatched. Germline V lookup: CDR1 PRHDT, CDR2 FYEKMQ (reference sequence). The length of the CDR3 is 11 residues.

This clonotype was picked up a small number of times. J is TRBJ2-1 and V is TRBV6-6, with 14 bases that match TRBD2. The J segment lost 8 bases and the V segment lost 2 bases, leaving 2 bases of the junction unmatched. The CDR3 spans 15 residues. Germline V gene sequence: CDR1 MNHNY, CDR2 SVGAGI (reference sequence). CDR3 amino acids: CASSYLTSGRDEQFF. The CDR3, as DNA: TGTGCCAGCAGTTACCTGACTAGCGGGAGGGATGAGCAGTTCTTC.

This clonotype was detected a few times. The chain employs TRBV7-3 and TRBJ2-3; 8 bases match TRBD2. This CDR3 comprises 17 residues. V was clipped by 1 base and J by 1 base; unmatched bases: 7. The germline gives CDR1 SGHTA, CDR2 FQGTGA. The CDR3 protein is CASSLMGGRSGTDTQYF. CDR3 in DNA: TGTGCCAGCAGCTTAATGGGCGGGAGGTCGGGCACAGATACGCAGTATTTT. The variable domain in full, completed from reference TRBV7-3 and TRBJ2-3, reads GAGVSQTPSNKVTEKGKYVELRCDPISGHTALYWYRQSLGQGPEFLIYFQGTGAADDSGLPNDRFFAVRPEGSVSTLKIQRTERGDSAVYLCASSLMGGRSGTDTQYFGPGTRLTVL.

This clonotype was detected many times. The chain recombines TRBV7-2 with TRBJ2-7, with D maybe TRBD1 (7 bases). Germline loops: CDR1 SGHTA, CDR2 FQGNSA. Trimming shortened V by 5 bases and J by 7 bases, and 18 bases separated the two germline ends. CDR3 length: 14 residues. CDR3 residues: CASSPQTGRGEQYF. CDR3 nucleotides: TGTGCCAGCAGCCCCCAGACAGGGCGGGGAGAGCAGTACTTC.

The sample holds many counts of this clonotype. The chain couples TRBV6-5 to TRBJ2-1; 9 nucleotides align to TRBD1. J lost 4 bases, V lost 0 bases, and 7 bases had no gene match. The CDR3 is made up of 17 amino acids. Germline V lookup: CDR1 MNHEY, CDR2 SVGAGI. Written as DNA, the CDR3 is TGTGCCAGCAGTTACTCGCCCGGGACAGGGCTATACAATGAGCAGTTCTTC. Translated, it gives CASSYSPGTGLYNEQFF.

This clonotype occurred many times. The chain links TRBV11-2 to TRBJ2-1; tentatively, D is TRBD2 (6 bases). Trimming left V 5 bases short and J 3 bases short, with 11 bases between. CDR3 length: 14 residues. Germline V lookup: CDR1 SGHAT, CDR2 FQNNGV. CDR3 nucleotides: TGTGCCAGCAGCCTCGCGGGACTCTACAATGAGCAGTTCTTC. It is translated as CASSLAGLYNEQFF.

This clonotype was counted many times. The rearrangement links TRBV28 to TRBJ2-3; 8 bases line up with TRBD2. The germline V gene has CDR1 MDHEN and CDR2 SYDVKM. This CDR3 contains 16 residues. Germline trimming cut 1 base from V and 2 bases from J; bases unmatched to any gene: 5. For the CDR3, the DNA is TGTGCCAGCAGTTTATCCAGCGGGAGAGTCACAGATACGCAGTATTTT. Translation gives CASSLSSGRVTDTQYF.

The chain recombines TRBV12-3 or TRBV12-4 with TRBJ2-1; 7 bases line up with TRBD1. Trimming removed 7 bases from V and 0 bases from J; junction bases left unmatched: 6. CDR3 length: 15 amino acids. The CDR3 DNA sequence: TGTGCCAGCAACCGACAGGGTAACTCCTACAATGAGCAGTTCTTC. Amino acids: CASNRQGNSYNEQFF.